This T cell receptor beta chain originates from a study of T cells after posttransplantation cyclophosphamide. The study's findings and limits: Tissue-infiltrating T cells from skin or gut overlapped little with blood T cells. Recipient CMV seropositivity and CMV reactivation strongly tracked TRB clonality. Later blood repertoires were often dominated by clones from the donor CD8+ memory compartment.

Germline CDR1 is LNHDA and CDR2 is SQIVND (reference sequence). The CDR3 runs 14 residues. Sequenced by immunoSEQ multiplex PCR; TCRdb stores in-frame clones only, minus some. The sample yields roughly 8,300 clones, 80% to 90% seen once. Busulfan-fludarabine conditioning, marrow transplant, and cyclophosphamide on days +3 and +4 were administered. Regarding this clone: Its matching antigen is unknown. A junction end diverges from the germline sequence, so it may reflect a read error. The same CDR3 can be traced to other DNA sequences in this sample.

This material consisted of CD4+ T cells sorted from blood, taken around 1,200 days after allogeneic stem cell transplant with posttransplant cyclophosphamide. This sequence originates from a female patient aged 40 to 50 who received an allogeneic stem cell transplant from a related donor, was CMV-positive, and had no GVHD. Some of these T cells may belong to the graft donor. V gene TRBV19 combines with J gene TRBJ1-6; 7 positions match TRBD1. The CDR3 DNA follows: TGTGCCAGTAGTACGACAGGGCGGAATTCCCCCCTCCACTTT. The encoded protein is CASSTTGRNSPLHF.